This TCR beta chain was documented in a study of blood T cell repertoires in COVID-19. Study background: Some COVID-19 samples were acute and others convalescent; all came from the United States, Italy and Spain. The analysed material was cDNA or gDNA that came from T cells, B-cell-depleted T cells, or PBMCs.

V was pared by 2 bases and J by 0 bases, with 6 bases between. This CDR3 is 14 amino acids long. The V gene's germline CDR1 is SGHAT and CDR2 FQNNGV. Authors' analysis steps: Reference gene primer amplification in the assay estimated nucleated cell counts. The table came from immunoSEQ multiplex PCR; TCRdb's copy has only in-frame clones and leaves some out. V, J and clone size are taken as reported in that table, and D and trimming were inferred from the DNA itself. The sample consists of approximately 240,000 clones, 82% of them appearing once. The source of this sequence is a woman of 80 years or more with active or convalescent COVID-19. The chain employs TRBV11-2 and TRBJ2-3; no firm D call. The material sequenced was peripheral blood. The CDR3 sequence: CASSLSISTDTQYF. DNA for the CDR3: TGTGCCAGCAGCTTATCCATTAGCACAGATACGCAGTATTTT. The full variable domain, in which reference TRBV11-2 and TRBJ2-3 provide the parts outside the CDR3, is EAGVAQSPRYKIIEKRQSVAFWCNPISGHATLYWYQQILGQGPKLLIQFQNNGVVDDSQLPKDRFSAERLKGVDSTLKIQPAKLEDSAVYLCASSLSISTDTQYFGPGTRLTVL.